Ten or more counts support the clone carrying this T cell receptor (beta chain). As yet, its antigen is unknown. This entry comes from a study of T-cell memory formation after mild COVID-19. Study observations and caveats: In pre-infection memory, a portion of responding clones appeared, which suggested that cross-reactive memory joined. Contracting CD4+ clones sat mainly in CM and EM; CD8+ in EMRA. Clones from the second wave (peaking day 37) had unconfirmed SARS-CoV-2 specificity.

One entry per CDR3 protein results from TCRdb running MiXCR on the 5' RACE reads. The table has 29,000 or so distinct CDR3 sequences, about 15% seen once. The CDR3 is made up of 14 amino acids. Germline V gene sequence: CDR1 MGHDK, CDR2 SYGVNS. The V end lost 3 bases, the J end lost 2 bases, and 9 bases lay between the germline ends. Sequenced sample: PBMCs or a T cell subset sorted from them (not recorded which). This chain connects TRBV25-1 to TRBJ2-3, with D hard to call. The TCR comes from an adult who had mild COVID-19 (a few samples of this study predate the infection). Cell type and time point are not known. CDR3 nucleotides: TGTGCCAGCAGTGATGTGGGGAACACAGATACGCAGTATTTT. This encodes CASSDVGNTDTQYF.